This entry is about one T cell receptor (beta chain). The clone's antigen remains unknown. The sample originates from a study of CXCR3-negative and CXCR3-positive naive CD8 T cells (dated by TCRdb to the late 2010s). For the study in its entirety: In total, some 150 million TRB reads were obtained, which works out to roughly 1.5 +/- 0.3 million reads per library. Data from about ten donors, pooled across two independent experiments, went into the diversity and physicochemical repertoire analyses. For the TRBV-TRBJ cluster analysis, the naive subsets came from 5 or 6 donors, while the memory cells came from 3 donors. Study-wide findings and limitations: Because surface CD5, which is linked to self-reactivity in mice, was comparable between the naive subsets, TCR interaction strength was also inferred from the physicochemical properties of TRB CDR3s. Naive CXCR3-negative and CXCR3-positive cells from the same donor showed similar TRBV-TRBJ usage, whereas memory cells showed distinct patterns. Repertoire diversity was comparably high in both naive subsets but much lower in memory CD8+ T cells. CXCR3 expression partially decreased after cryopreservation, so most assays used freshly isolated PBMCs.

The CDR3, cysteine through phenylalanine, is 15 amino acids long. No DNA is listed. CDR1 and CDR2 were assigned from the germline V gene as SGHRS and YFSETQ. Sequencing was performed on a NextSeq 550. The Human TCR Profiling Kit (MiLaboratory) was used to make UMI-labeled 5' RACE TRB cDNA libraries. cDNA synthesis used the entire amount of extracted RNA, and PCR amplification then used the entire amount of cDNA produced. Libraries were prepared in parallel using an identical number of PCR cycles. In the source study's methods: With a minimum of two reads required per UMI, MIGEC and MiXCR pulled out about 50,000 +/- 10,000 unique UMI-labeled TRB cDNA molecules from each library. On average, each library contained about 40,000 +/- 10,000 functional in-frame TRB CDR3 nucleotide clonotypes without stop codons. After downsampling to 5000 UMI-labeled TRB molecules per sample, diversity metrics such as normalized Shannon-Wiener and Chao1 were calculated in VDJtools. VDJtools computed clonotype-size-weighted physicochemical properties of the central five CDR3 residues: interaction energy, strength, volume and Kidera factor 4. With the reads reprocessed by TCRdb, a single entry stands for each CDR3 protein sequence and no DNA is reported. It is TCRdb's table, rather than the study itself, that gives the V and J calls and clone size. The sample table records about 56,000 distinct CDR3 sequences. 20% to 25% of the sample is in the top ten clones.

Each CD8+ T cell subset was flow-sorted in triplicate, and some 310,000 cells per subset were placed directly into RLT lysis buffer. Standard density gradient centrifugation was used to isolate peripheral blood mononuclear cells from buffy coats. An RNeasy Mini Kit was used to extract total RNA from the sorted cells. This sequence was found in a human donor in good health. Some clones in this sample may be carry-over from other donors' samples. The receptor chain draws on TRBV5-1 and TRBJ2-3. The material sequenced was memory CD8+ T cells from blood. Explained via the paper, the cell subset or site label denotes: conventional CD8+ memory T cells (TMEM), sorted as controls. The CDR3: CASSYSTTSTDTQYF.